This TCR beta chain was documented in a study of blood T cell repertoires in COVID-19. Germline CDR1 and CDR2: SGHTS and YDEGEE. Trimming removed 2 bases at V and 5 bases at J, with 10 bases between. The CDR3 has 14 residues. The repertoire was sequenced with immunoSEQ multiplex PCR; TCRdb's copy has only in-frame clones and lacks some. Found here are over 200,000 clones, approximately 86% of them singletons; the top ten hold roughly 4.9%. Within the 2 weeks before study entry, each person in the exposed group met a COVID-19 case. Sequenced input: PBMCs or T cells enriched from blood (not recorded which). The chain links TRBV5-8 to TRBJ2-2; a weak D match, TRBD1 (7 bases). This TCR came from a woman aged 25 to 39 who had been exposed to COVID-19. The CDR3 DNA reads TGTGCCAGCAGCTTACAGGGGAGGACCGGGGAGCTGTTTTTT. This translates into CASSLQGRTGELFF.